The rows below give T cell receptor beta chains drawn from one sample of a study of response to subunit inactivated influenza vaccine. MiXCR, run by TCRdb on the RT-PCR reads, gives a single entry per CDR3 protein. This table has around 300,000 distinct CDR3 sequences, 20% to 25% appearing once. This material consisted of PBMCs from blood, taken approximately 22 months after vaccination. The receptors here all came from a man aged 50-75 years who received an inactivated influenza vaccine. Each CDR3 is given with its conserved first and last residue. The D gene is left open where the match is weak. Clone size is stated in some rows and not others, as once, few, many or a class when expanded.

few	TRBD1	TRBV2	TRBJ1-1	CASSGTVWSNSEAFF	TGTGCCAGCAGCGGGACAGTGTGGTCGAACAGCGAAGCTTTCTTT
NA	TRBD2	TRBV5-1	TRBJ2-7	CASSFSAGGNEQYF	TGCGCCAGCAGCTTTTCAGCGGGGGGGAACGAGCAGTACTTC
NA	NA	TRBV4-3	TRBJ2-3	CASSQDTFTDTQYF	TGCGCCAGCAGCCAGGATACGTTCACAGATACGCAGTATTTT
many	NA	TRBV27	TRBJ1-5	CASRDSRYSNQPQHF	TGTGCCAGCAGGGACAGCCGTTATAGCAATCAGCCCCAGCATTTT
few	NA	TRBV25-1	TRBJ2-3	CASSERGDTQYF	TGTGCCAGCAGTGAACGAGGAGATACGCAGTATTTT
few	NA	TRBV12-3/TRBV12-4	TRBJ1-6	CASSPRQNSPLHF	TGTGCCAGCAGCCCACGACAGAATTCACCCCTCCACTTT
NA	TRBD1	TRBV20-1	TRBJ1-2	CSANSGTGNYGYTF	TGCAGTGCTAACTCCGGGACAGGGAACTATGGCTACACCTTC
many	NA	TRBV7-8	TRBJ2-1	CASSPFSGPRNEQFF	TGTGCCAGCAGCCCGTTTTCGGGGCCACGCAATGAGCAGTTCTTC
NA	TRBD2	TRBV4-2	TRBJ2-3	CASSQGASGGSPDTQYF	TGTGCCAGCAGCCAGGGAGCTAGCGGGGGTTCCCCAGATACGCAGTATTTT
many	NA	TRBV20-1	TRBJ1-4	CRSANRNEKLFF	TGCAGATCGGCAAACCGAAATGAAAAACTGTTTTTT
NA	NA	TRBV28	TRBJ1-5	CASSPGGSGRPQHF	TGTGCCAGCAGTCCCGGGGGCTCGGGTCGGCCCCAGCATTTT
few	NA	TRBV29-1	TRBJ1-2	CSVGGVSAVNYGYTF	TGCAGCGTTGGGGGAGTGTCAGCGGTTAACTATGGCTACACCTTC
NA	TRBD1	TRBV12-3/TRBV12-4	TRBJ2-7	CASSFTGTGSSHEQYF	TGTGCCAGCAGTTTTACGGGGACAGGGTCTAGCCACGAGCAGTACTTC
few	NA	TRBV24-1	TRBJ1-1	CATSDLIPEGGRPPIEAFF	TGTGCCACCAGTGATTTGATCCCCGAGGGGGGCCGCCCCCCTATTGAAGCTTTCTTT
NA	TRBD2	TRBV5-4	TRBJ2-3	CASSSGDSGGADTQYF	TGTGCCAGCAGCTCCGGGGATAGCGGGGGGGCAGATACGCAGTATTTT
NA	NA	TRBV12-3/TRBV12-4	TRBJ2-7	CASSLGQREQYF	TGTGCCAGCAGTCTCGGACAGAGGGAGCAGTACTTC
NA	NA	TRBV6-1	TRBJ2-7	CASTSDSASSYEQYF	TGTGCCAGCACCTCGGACAGTGCTAGCTCCTACGAGCAGTACTTC
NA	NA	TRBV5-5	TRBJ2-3	CASSWGAAPTDTQYF	TGTGCCAGCAGCTGGGGGGCCGCACCCACAGATACGCAGTATTTT
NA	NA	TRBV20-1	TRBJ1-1	CSARRPLSDTEAFF	TGCAGTGCTAGGAGACCGCTGTCGGACACTGAAGCTTTCTTT
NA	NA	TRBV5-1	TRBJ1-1	CASSLEGDEAFF	TGCGCCAGCAGCTTGGAAGGGGATGAAGCTTTCTTT
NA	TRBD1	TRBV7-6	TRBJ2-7	CASSAFPRTGGYEQYF	TGTGCCAGCAGCGCCTTTCCAAGGACAGGGGGCTACGAGCAGTACTTC
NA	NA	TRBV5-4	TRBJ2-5	CASSLSAITLGETQYF	TGTGCCAGCAGCTTGTCTGCTATCACACTAGGAGAGACCCAGTACTTC
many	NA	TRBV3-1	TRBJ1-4	CASSQIPNEKLFF	TGTGCCAGCAGCCAAATCCCTAATGAAAAACTGTTTTTT
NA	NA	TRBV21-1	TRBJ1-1	CASSKHIRHQNTETFF	TGTGCCAGCAGCAAACATATTAGGCACCAGAACACTGAAACTTTCTTT
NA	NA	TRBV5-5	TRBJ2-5	CASSPTGKETQYF	TGTGCCAGCAGCCCGACAGGAAAAGAGACCCAGTACTTC
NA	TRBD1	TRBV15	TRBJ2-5	CATSRDGAGGSQYF	TGTGCCACCAGCAGAGATGGGGCAGGGGGATCCCAGTACTTC
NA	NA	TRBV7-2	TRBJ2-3	CASSFSIAINTDTQYF	TGTGCCAGCAGCTTTAGTATTGCTATCAACACAGATACGCAGTATTTT
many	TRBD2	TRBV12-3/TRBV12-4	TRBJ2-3	CASSSGWERDTDTQYF	TGTGCCAGCAGTTCGGGGTGGGAGCGGGACACAGATACGCAGTATTTT
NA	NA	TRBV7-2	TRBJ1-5	CASSQGGHRTQPQHF	TGTGCCAGCAGCCAGGGAGGACATCGGACTCAGCCCCAGCATTTT
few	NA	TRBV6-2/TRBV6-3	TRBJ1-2	CASSLYGTTYGYTF	TGTGCCAGCAGCTTATACGGGACAACATATGGCTACACCTTC
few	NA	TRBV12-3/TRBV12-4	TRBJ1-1	CASSPSGGGTNTEAFF	TGTGCCAGCAGTCCTAGTGGGGGAGGGACGAACACTGAAGCTTTCTTT
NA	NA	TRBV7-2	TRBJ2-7	CASSEMGDSPSYEQYF	TGTGCCAGCAGCGAAATGGGGGATTCCCCTTCCTACGAGCAGTACTTC
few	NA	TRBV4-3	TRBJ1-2	CASSPGALTRYGYTF	TGCGCCAGCAGCCCCGGGGCCCTGACGCGTTATGGCTACACCTTC
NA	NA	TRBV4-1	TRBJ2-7	CASSQERAYEQYF	TGCGCCAGCAGCCAAGAACGGGCCTACGAGCAGTACTTC
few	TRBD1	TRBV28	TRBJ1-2	CASSLGQASNYGYTF	TGTGCCAGCAGCCTAGGACAGGCTTCTAACTATGGCTACACCTTC
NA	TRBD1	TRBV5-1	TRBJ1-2	CASSPGTGGYGYTF	TGCGCCAGCAGCCCAGGGACAGGTGGCTATGGCTACACCTTC
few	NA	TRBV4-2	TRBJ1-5	CASSLSVWGTTLSNQPQHF	TGTGCCAGCAGCCTCAGCGTTTGGGGGACAACCCTTAGCAATCAGCCCCAGCATTTT
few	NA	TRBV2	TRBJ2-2	CASSSRGHGELFF	TGTGCCAGCAGTAGCAGGGGACACGGGGAGCTGTTTTTT
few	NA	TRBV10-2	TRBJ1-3	CASSELGQLGRSSGNTIYF	TGCGCCAGCAGTGAGCTAGGACAACTGGGTCGAAGCTCTGGAAACACCATATATTTT
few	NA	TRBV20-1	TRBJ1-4	CSARRTDNEKLFF	TGCAGTGCTAGGCGGACAGATAATGAAAAACTGTTTTTT